The TCR beta chain under discussion was sequenced for a study of cytomegalovirus exposure and HLA in healthy donors. Study results and caveats: Among immune exposure information, only CMV serostatus was available. TCR beta V- and J-gene trimming was later associated with a missense DCLRE1C variant. Productive rates of about 90% or about 30% were seen for most TCR beta V segments in an earlier analysis.

Germline V gives CDR1 SGHNT, CDR2 YYREEE (reference sequence). Losses at the gene ends were 4 bases for V and 0 bases for J; bases not matched to a gene: 9. This CDR3 is 18 amino acids long. This clone was observed a handful of times. Antigen unknown. PCR amplification relied on 60 Vbeta primers (plus 13 Jbeta primers). Sequenced by immunoSEQ multiplex PCR; TCRdb stores in-frame clones only, minus some. The sample holds about 180,000 clones, approximately 88% seen once. Specimen: PBMCs. This receptor was obtained from a boy aged 2-15 years in good health and CMV-seronegative. The chain employs TRBV5-4 and TRBJ2-1; 11 bases map to TRBD2. The CDR3 here is CASSLAGLAGVSYNEQFF. CDR3 coding DNA: TGTGCCAGCAGCCTAGCCGGACTAGCGGGCGTCTCCTACAATGAGCAGTTCTTC.